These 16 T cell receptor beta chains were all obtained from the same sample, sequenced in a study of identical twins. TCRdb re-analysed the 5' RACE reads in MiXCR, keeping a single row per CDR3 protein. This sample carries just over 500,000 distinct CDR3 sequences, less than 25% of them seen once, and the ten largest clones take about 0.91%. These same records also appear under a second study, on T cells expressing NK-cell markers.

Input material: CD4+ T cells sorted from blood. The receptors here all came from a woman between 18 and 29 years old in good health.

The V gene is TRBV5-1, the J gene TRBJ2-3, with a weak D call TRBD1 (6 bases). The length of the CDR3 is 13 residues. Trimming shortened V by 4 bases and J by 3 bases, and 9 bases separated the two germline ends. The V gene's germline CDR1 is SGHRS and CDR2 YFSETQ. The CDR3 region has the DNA TGCGCCAGCAGCACCGGACAGACAGATACGCAGTATTTT. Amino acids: CASSTGQTDTQYF.

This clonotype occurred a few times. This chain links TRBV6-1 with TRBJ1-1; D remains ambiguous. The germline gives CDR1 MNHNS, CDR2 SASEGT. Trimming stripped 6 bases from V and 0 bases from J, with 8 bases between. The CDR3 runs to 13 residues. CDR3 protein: CASRVRLNTEAFF. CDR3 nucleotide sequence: TGTGCCAGCAGAGTCAGGCTGAACACTGAAGCTTTCTTT.

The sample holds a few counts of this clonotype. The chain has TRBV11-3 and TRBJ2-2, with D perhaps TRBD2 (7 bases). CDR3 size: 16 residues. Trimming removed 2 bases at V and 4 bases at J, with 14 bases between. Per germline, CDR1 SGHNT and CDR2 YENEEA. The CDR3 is CASSLWGGRGTGELFF. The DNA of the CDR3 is TGTGCCAGCAGCTTATGGGGGGGGCGCGGCACCGGGGAGCTGTTTTTT.

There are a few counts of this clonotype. The CDR3 loop reads CASSSRGGSTYGYTF. DNA for the CDR3: TGTGCCAGCAGCTCTAGGGGGGGGTCCACCTATGGCTACACCTTC. The chain links TRBV7-2 to TRBJ1-2, with a possible D match to TRBD1 (6 bases). V lost 4 bases and J lost 4, with 16 bases in between. Per germline, CDR1 SGHTA and CDR2 FQGNSA. The CDR3 covers 15 residues.

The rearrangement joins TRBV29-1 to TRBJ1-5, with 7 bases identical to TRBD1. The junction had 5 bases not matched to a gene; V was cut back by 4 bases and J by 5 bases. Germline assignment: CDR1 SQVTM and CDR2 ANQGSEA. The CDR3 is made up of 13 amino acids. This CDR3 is CSVVLTGDQPQHF. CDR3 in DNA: TGCAGCGTTGTTCTCACAGGGGATCAGCCCCAGCATTTT.

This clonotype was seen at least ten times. CDR3 DNA: TGTGCCAGCAGTTATTACGGACAGCCTAATGAAAAACTGTTTTTT. This encodes CASSYYGQPNEKLFF. V is TRBV12-3 or TRBV12-4 and J is TRBJ1-4, with D possibly TRBD1 on 6 matching bases. The V gene lost 4 bases and the J gene lost 3 bases, with 12 bases spanning the gap. The CDR3 totals 15 residues.

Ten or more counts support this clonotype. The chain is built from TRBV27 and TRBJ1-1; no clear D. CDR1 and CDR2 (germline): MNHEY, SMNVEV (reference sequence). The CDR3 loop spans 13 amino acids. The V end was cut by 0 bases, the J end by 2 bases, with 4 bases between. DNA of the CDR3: TGTGCCAGCAGTTTATCGGACAACACTGAAGCTTTCTTT. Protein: CASSLSDNTEAFF.

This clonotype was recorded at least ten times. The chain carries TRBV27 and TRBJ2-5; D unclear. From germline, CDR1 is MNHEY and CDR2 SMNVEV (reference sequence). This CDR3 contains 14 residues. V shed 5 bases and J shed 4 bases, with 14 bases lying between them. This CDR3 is CASSPRLAGETQYF. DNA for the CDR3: TGTGCCAGCAGTCCGAGGTTAGCTGGAGAGACCCAGTACTTC.

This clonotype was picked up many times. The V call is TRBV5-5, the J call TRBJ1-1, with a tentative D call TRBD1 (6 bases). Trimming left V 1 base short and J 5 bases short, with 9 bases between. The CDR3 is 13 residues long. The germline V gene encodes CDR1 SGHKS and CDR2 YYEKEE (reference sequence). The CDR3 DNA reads TGTGCCAGCAGCTTGACAGGGAAAACTGAAGCTTTCTTT. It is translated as CASSLTGKTEAFF.

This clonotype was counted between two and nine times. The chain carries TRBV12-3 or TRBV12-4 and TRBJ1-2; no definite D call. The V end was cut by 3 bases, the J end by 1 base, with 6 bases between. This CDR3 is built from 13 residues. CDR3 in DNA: TGTGCCAGCAGTTTGGCCATTAACTATGGCTACACCTTC. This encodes CASSLAINYGYTF.

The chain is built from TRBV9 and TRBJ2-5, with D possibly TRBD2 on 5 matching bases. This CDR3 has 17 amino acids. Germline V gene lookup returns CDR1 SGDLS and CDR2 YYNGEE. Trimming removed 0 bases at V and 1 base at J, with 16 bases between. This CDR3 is CASSVAGNNGVQETQYF. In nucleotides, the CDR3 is TGTGCCAGCAGCGTAGCTGGGAACAACGGGGTCCAAGAGACCCAGTACTTC. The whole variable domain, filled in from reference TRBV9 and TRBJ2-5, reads DSGVTQTPKHLITATGQRVTLRCSPRSGDLSVYWYQQSLDQGLQFLIQYYNGEERAKGNILERFSAQQFPDLHSELNLSSLELGDSALYFCASSVAGNNGVQETQYFGPGTRLLVL.

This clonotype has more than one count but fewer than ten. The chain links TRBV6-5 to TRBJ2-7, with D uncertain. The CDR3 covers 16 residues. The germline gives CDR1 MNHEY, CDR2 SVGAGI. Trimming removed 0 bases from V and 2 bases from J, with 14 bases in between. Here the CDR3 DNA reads TGTGCCAGCAGTTACTCGGTTGCTGCAGGTACCTACGAGCAGTACTTC. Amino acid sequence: CASSYSVAAGTYEQYF.

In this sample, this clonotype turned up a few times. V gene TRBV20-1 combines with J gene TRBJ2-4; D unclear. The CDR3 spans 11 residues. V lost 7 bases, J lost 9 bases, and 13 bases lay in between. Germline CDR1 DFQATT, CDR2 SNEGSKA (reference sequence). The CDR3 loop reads CSVGSRVIQYF. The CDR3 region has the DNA TGCAGTGTCGGGTCCAGAGTCATTCAGTACTTC.

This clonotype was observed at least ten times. CDR3 amino acids: CASRRSRLNTEAFF. The CDR3 DNA reads as TGTGCCAGCAGACGGAGCAGGTTGAACACTGAAGCTTTCTTT. The chain uses TRBV6-1 and TRBJ1-1; D is unclear. CDR3 length: 14 amino acids. CDR1 is MNHNS and CDR2 is SASEGT in the germline V gene. Deletions cut 6 bases from V and 0 bases from J, with 11 bases between.

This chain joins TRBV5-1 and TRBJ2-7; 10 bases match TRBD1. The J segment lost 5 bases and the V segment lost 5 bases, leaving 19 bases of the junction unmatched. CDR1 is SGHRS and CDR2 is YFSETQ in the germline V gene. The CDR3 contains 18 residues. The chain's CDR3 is CASRSVLSSDRGLDEQYF. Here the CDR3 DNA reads TGCGCCAGCAGATCTGTACTTTCATCTGACAGGGGGCTGGACGAGCAGTACTTC. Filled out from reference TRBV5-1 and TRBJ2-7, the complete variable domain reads KAGVTQTPRYLIKTRGQQVTLSCSPISGHRSVSWYQQTPGQGLQFLFEYFSETQRNKGNFPGRFSGRQFSNSRSEMNVSTLELGDSALYLCASRSVLSSDRGLDEQYFGPGTRLTVT.

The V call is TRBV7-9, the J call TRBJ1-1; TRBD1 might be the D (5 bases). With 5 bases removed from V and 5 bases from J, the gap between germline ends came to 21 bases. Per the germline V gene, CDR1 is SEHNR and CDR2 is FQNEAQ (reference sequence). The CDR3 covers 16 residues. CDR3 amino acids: CASSKSRVGERTEAFF. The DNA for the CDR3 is TGTGCCAGCAGCAAAAGTAGGGTAGGGGAGAGAACTGAAGCTTTCTTT.